The present entry profiles one TCR beta chain with its context. These data belong to a study of T cells after yellow fever vaccination. One entry per CDR3 protein results from TCRdb running MiXCR on the 5' RACE reads. The profile covers some 500,000 distinct CDR3 sequences, with approximately 12% appearing a single time and more than 12% taken by the ten largest. Losses at the gene ends were 2 bases for V and 5 bases for J; bases not matched to a gene: 17. Germline V lookup: CDR1 DFQATT, CDR2 SNEGSKA (reference sequence). The CDR3 runs to 17 residues. The input for sequencing was PBMCs, taken on the day of the yellow fever booster vaccination. The clonotype originates from a young man who received the YFV17D yellow fever vaccine. V gene TRBV20-1 combines with J gene TRBJ2-7, with 8 positions matching TRBD1. The DNA for the CDR3 is TGCAGTGCTAGAAATTTCAGGGGGCATGTTGGATCGAACGAGCAGTACTTC. Protein sequence: CSARNFRGHVGSNEQYF.